A selection of T cell receptor beta chains follows, all from one sample in a study of response to subunit inactivated influenza vaccine. TCRdb reprocessed the RT-PCR reads with MiXCR, giving one entry per CDR3 protein. The data hold around 760,000 distinct CDR3 sequences, with approximately 13% observed a single time. Sample: PBMCs from blood, taken around 14 days before vaccination. The receptors originated from a middle-aged man who received an inactivated influenza vaccine. Each CDR3 is given with its conserved first and last residue. The D gene is left open where the match is weak. Where a row states a size, it is once, few, many or the class of an expanded clone; other rows omit it.

v_call	cdr3_length	j_call	clone_size	d_call	cdr3_aa	cdr3_nt
TRBV4-2	14	TRBJ2-3	-	-	CASSHVGYTDTQYF	TGTGCCAGCAGCCATGTAGGGTACACAGATACGCAGTATTTT
TRBV6-1	14	TRBJ1-4	few	-	CASSEGTISEKLFF	TGTGCCAGCAGTGAGGGGACGATTTCTGAAAAACTGTTTTTT
TRBV10-3	12	TRBJ2-3	-	-	CAIRRTGDTQYF	TGTGCCATCAGGAGAACTGGTGATACGCAGTATTTT
TRBV2	15	TRBJ2-2	-	TRBD1	CASSVTGTAAGELFF	TGTGCCAGCAGCGTAACCGGGACAGCGGCCGGGGAGCTGTTTTTT
TRBV11-2	16	TRBJ2-7	-	-	CASSLGIGVATYEQYF	TGTGCCAGCAGCTTGGGAATTGGAGTCGCCACCTACGAGCAGTACTTC
TRBV3-1	16	TRBJ2-3	-	-	CASSHIQGPKADTQYF	TGTGCCAGCAGCCATATACAGGGCCCCAAGGCAGATACGCAGTATTTT
TRBV6-5	14	TRBJ1-6	-	TRBD1	CASSSTGVNSPLHF	TGTGCCAGCAGTTCAACAGGGGTTAATTCACCCCTCCACTTT
TRBV7-9	12	TRBJ2-3	many	-	CASSPDLDTQYF	TGTGCCAGCAGCCCCGACTTAGATACGCAGTATTTT
TRBV6-2/TRBV6-3	11	TRBJ2-4	few	-	CASSQENIQYF	TGTGCCAGCAGCCAGGAAAACATTCAGTACTTC
TRBV5-6	15	TRBJ2-1	-	TRBD1	CASSLTQGNYNEQFF	TGTGCCAGCAGCTTGACACAGGGGAACTACAATGAGCAGTTCTTC
TRBV4-3	16	TRBJ2-7	few	-	CASSQDGVWGRHEQYF	TGCGCCAGCAGCCAAGACGGAGTGTGGGGGCGCCACGAGCAGTACTTC
TRBV3-1	16	TRBJ1-1	-	TRBD1	CASSQDWGTGNTEAFF	TGTGCCAGCAGCCAAGATTGGGGGACAGGGAACACTGAAGCTTTCTTT
TRBV7-2	14	TRBJ2-2	many	-	CASRDSSGAGELFF	TGTGCCAGCAGGGACAGCAGCGGGGCTGGGGAGCTGTTTTTT
TRBV20-1	16	TRBJ2-3	-	-	CSARTPAGRFADTQYF	TGCAGTGCTAGGACCCCCGCAGGGAGGTTCGCAGATACGCAGTATTTT
TRBV29-1	11	TRBJ1-1	few	-	CSVEPGAEAFF	TGCAGCGTTGAGCCTGGAGCTGAAGCTTTCTTT
TRBV14	14	TRBJ2-3	few	-	CASSLGSFTDTQYF	TGTGCCAGCAGCTTAGGATCGTTCACAGATACGCAGTATTTT
TRBV7-9	15	TRBJ2-7	-	-	CASSLGPGAPYEQYF	TGTGCCAGCAGCTTAGGTCCAGGGGCCCCCTACGAGCAGTACTTC
TRBV20-1	14	TRBJ1-1	-	-	CSARTQGGATEAFF	TGCAGTGCTAGAACACAGGGAGGGGCCACTGAAGCTTTCTTT
TRBV5-5	13	TRBJ2-5	-	-	CASSARPEETQYF	TGTGCCAGCAGCGCCCGACCCGAAGAGACCCAGTACTTC
TRBV5-1	16	TRBJ2-5	-	TRBD1	CASSKDGTGRQETQYF	TGCGCCAGCAGCAAGGACGGGACAGGGAGGCAAGAGACCCAGTACTTC
TRBV7-8	15	TRBJ2-5	-	-	CASSLGSVGRETQYF	TGTGCCAGCAGCTTAGGGTCTGTCGGCCGGGAGACCCAGTACTTC
TRBV29-1	14	TRBJ2-5	-	TRBD1	CSATGTVQQETQYF	TGCAGCGCAACCGGGACAGTCCAGCAAGAGACCCAGTACTTC
TRBV7-9	11	TRBJ1-4	few	TRBD1	CASRLTGKLFF	TGTGCCAGCAGGTTGACAGGGAAACTGTTTTTT
TRBV12-3/TRBV12-4	13	TRBJ1-2	-	-	CASSLGGFYGYTF	TGTGCCAGCAGTTTAGGCGGATTCTATGGCTACACCTTC
TRBV20-1	15	TRBJ2-1	-	TRBD2	CSAIDPSGGAGEQFF	TGCAGTGCTATCGACCCCAGCGGGGGGGCCGGTGAGCAGTTCTTC
TRBV27	15	TRBJ1-6	-	-	CASSSAAGPNSPLHF	TGTGCCAGCAGTTCAGCGGCGGGGCCTAATTCACCCCTCCACTTT
TRBV18	17	TRBJ2-7	-	TRBD2	CASSPVFGTSGNYEQYF	TGTGCCAGCTCACCAGTATTTGGGACTAGCGGGAACTACGAGCAGTACTTC
TRBV4-2	15	TRBJ1-1	-	-	CASSPQYREYTEAFF	TGTGCCAGCAGCCCCCAGTACAGGGAATACACTGAAGCTTTCTTT